The 3 T cell receptor beta chains listed next were all sequenced from one sample in a study of blood T cell repertoires in COVID-19. This table comes from immunoSEQ multiplex PCR, and its TCRdb copy is limited to in-frame clones, with some not included. The sample has about 92,000 clones, approximately 85% seen once. The sequenced sample was peripheral blood. These receptors all come from a human donor in a cohort sampled during active COVID-19.

The chain has TRBV10-3 and TRBJ1-1, with D unclear. This CDR3 is built from 15 residues. CDR1 is ENHRY, CDR2 SYGVKD, per germline. Deletions cut 5 bases from V and 0 bases from J, with 13 bases between. In DNA, the CDR3 is TGTGCCATCAGTATACGGGGAACTGTGAACACTGAAGCTTTCTTT. Its translation is CAISIRGTVNTEAFF.

J is TRBJ2-7 and V is TRBV27; D call uncertain. CDR3 length equals 15 residues. The V gene's germline CDR1 is MNHEY and CDR2 SMNVEV (reference sequence). V lost 2 bases and J lost 5, with 16 bases in between. CDR3 bases: TGTGCCAGCAGTTTAAGTAGCCCACCGGTCCACGAGCAGTACTTC. As protein: CASSLSSPPVHEQYF.

The chain joins TRBV28 to TRBJ2-7; 8 bases are a match to TRBD1. The CDR3 totals 16 residues. From germline, CDR1 is MDHEN and CDR2 SYDVKM. V lost 6 bases, J lost 3 bases, and 13 bases stayed unmatched. CDR3 region: CASRALRDRKLYEQYF. The CDR3 DNA reads TGTGCCAGCAGGGCACTTCGGGACAGGAAACTCTACGAGCAGTACTTC.